Listed below are T cell receptor beta chains from one sample, sequenced in a study of glioma-infiltrating T cells after dendritic cell vaccination. Profiling relied on immunoSEQ multiplex PCR, and the TCRdb table lists in-frame clones only, not all of them. The top ten clones hold roughly 2.2% of a sample with 25,000 to 35,000 clones, more than 85% of them seen once. Source: blood, taken before dendritic cell vaccination. These receptors all come from a human donor with glioblastoma. Both conserved end residues are part of each CDR3.

V: TRBV19
J: TRBJ1-4
CDR3: CASSIDRVEKLFF

V: TRBV7-9
J: TRBJ2-1
CDR3: CASSPDYEQFF

V: TRBV4-2
J: TRBJ1-1
CDR3: CASSRPGQLNTEAFF

V: TRBV18
J: TRBJ1-1
CDR3: CASSPRNRGDTEAFF

V: TRBV9
J: TRBJ2-3
CDR3: CASTTGDVGDTQYF

V: TRBV18
J: TRBJ2-6
CDR3: CASSPPGANVLTF

V: TRBV6-5
J: TRBJ1-6
CDR3: CASSYSNRPDNSPLHF

V: TRBV5-1
J: TRBJ1-4
CDR3: CASRGSSGTEKLFF

V: TRBV5-6
J: TRBJ2-7
CDR3: CASRFSGGSYEQYF

V: TRBV19
J: TRBJ2-3
CDR3: CASRLGSTDTQYF

V: TRBV5-4
J: TRBJ2-7
CDR3: CASAPDRGPYEQYF

V: TRBV7-9
J: TRBJ1-2
CDR3: CASSLAPGGGYTF

V: TRBV27
J: TRBJ1-3
CDR3: CASAPRGGNTIYF

V: TRBV6-1
J: TRBJ1-3
CDR3: CASRMDTTSGNTIYF

V: TRBV30
J: TRBJ1-2
CDR3: CAYNGYTF

V: TRBV10-3
J: TRBJ2-7
CDR3: CAISRQGAYEQYF

V: TRBV18
J: TRBJ2-1
CDR3: CASSSYTMSGNNEQFF

V: TRBV5-1
J: TRBJ1-1
CDR3: CASSLDRGLENTEAFF

V: TRBV5-6
J: TRBJ2-6
CDR3: CASSLVAGGIRSGANVLTF

V: TRBV19
J: TRBJ1-1
CDR3: CASSIRVITEAFF

V: TRBV5-1
J: TRBJ1-3
CDR3: CASSLRGGYGNTIYF

V: TRBV5-6
J: TRBJ2-1
CDR3: CASSSGTSNEQFF

V: TRBV28
J: TRBJ1-4
CDR3: CASRGQGGSGEKLFF

V: TRBV5-5
J: TRBJ1-5
CDR3: CASSILQGMAQPQHF

V: TRBV23-1
J: TRBJ1-1
CDR3: CASSQILQGALSEAFF

V: TRBV19
J: TRBJ1-1
CDR3: CASSDELPNTEAFF

V: TRBV5-1
J: TRBJ2-2
CDR3: CASRRDSNTGELFF

V: TRBV4-2
J: TRBJ2-1
CDR3: CASSQDQINEQFF

V: TRBV6-5
J: TRBJ2-7
CDR3: CASSRDRDPSYEQYF

V: TRBV5-1
J: TRBJ2-3
CDR3: CASSGLERGTDTQYF

V: TRBV7-7
J: TRBJ2-5
CDR3: CAVGTGRTETQYF

V: TRBV27
J: TRBJ2-3
CDR3: CASSNVEPSTDTQYF